This TCR beta chain was documented in a study of blood T cell repertoires in COVID-19. The ends were cut back, 5 bases at V and 5 bases at J, with 9 bases in the middle. The CDR3 totals 12 residues. CDR1 is SNHLY, CDR2 FYNNEI, per germline. Generated by immunoSEQ multiplex PCR, the TCRdb table keeps only in-frame clones and is missing some. The table lists roughly 21,000 clones, roughly 91% of them singletons. The TCR was taken from a man in his sixties or seventies with active COVID-19. The sequencing input was peripheral blood. The rearrangement joins TRBV2 to TRBJ1-2; D might be TRBD1 (6 bases). CDR3: CASSRQVYGYTF. DNA of the CDR3: TGTGCCAGCAGTAGACAGGTGTATGGCTACACCTTC.